Below are 26 T cell receptor beta chains sequenced from a single sample in a study of T-cell reconstitution after alpha-beta-depleted transplantation in children. Library preparation (for TCRbeta) was performed with unique molecular identifiers. TCRdb processed the PCR reads anew with MiXCR; each CDR3 protein has one entry. The table has around 140,000 distinct CDR3 sequences, around 8.8% seen once. The specimen was PBMCs, mostly from graft donor cells, collected 180 days after TCRalphabeta/CD19-depleted stem cell transplant. The source of these receptors is a female patient aged 2 to 10 who had a stem cell transplant for congenital amegakaryocytic thrombocytopenia, so the T cells may come from the graft donor.

This clonotype was recorded once. The conserved final phenylalanine or tryptophan is absent from the CDR3, which likely points to a read error. This rearrangement joins TRBV20-1 to TRBJ2-7, with D perhaps TRBD2 (6 bases). V dropped 3 bases and J dropped 7 bases, with 16 bases sitting between them. In germline, CDR1 is DFQATT, CDR2 SNEGSKA (reference sequence). The CDR3 extends over 13 amino acids. The CDR3 DNA reads as TGCAGTGCTAGGGTGACTAGTGCGGGAGAGCAGTACTTG. Its translation is CSARVTSAGEQYL.

The chain combines TRBV6-2 or TRBV6-3 with TRBJ2-7, with 8 bases that match TRBD1. The trim removed 6 bases at V and 3 bases at J, leaving 7 bases unmatched. The CDR3 is 14 amino acids. CDR1 is MNHEY, CDR2 SVGEGT, per germline. DNA for the CDR3: TGTGCCAGCAGCGATCAGGGGGCCCTCTACGAGCAGTACTTC. Its translation is CASSDQGALYEQYF.

This clonotype was counted at least ten times. This sequence joins TRBV20-1 and TRBJ1-1; D possibly corresponds to TRBD1 (5 bases). The V and J ends lost 6 bases and 3 bases respectively, with 17 bases between them. CDR3 length: 14 amino acids. CDR1 is DFQATT and CDR2 is SNEGSKA in the germline V gene (reference sequence). CDR3 protein: CSAQRGFGDTEAFF. CDR3 bases: TGCAGTGCGCAAAGGGGATTTGGGGACACTGAAGCTTTCTTT.

This clonotype has a count of ten or more. This chain joins TRBV6-5 and TRBJ1-5, with a possible D match to TRBD1 (5 bases). V was pared by 10 bases and J by 6 bases, with 16 bases between. CDR1 and CDR2 (germline): MNHEY, SVGAGI. This CDR3 comprises 13 residues. The CDR3 here is CATRDSPGQPQHF. The CDR3 DNA is TGTGCCACCAGGGACTCCCCGGGTCAGCCCCAGCATTTT.

In this sample, this clonotype turned up many times. This chain connects TRBV5-6 to TRBJ2-1; unclear D gene. The length of the CDR3 is 16 residues. CDR1 and CDR2 from the germline V gene are SGHDT and YYEEEE. V lost 3 bases and J 0 bases, leaving 13 bases between the germline ends. The CDR3 DNA reads TGTGCCAGCAGCTCCTTGGTCGCCAACTCCTACAATGAGCAGTTCTTC. It codes for CASSSLVANSYNEQFF.

This clonotype was recorded many times. CDR3 residues: CASSQFSAAGNEQFF. For the CDR3, the DNA is TGCGCCAGCAGCCAATTTTCTGCGGCGGGAAATGAGCAGTTCTTC. The chain is built from TRBV4-1 and TRBJ2-1; possibly TRBD2 for D (6 bases). V shed 2 bases and J shed 7 bases, with 15 bases lying between them. This CDR3 spans 15 amino acids. Germline CDR1 and CDR2: MGHRA and YSYEKL.

This clonotype appeared a few times. The chain uses TRBV7-2 and TRBJ1-5; no definite D call. Per germline, CDR1 SGHTA and CDR2 FQGNSA. The CDR3 is 16 residues long. Trimming took 1 base from V and 0 from J, leaving 10 bases between them. The CDR3 sequence is CASSLGPGISNQPQHF. The CDR3 DNA reads TGTGCCAGCAGCTTAGGCCCGGGAATTAGCAATCAGCCCCAGCATTTT.

This clonotype has ten or more counts. The chain carries TRBV5-5 and TRBJ2-7, with D possibly called TRBD1 or TRBD2 (5 bases each). The CDR3 extends over 14 amino acids. V dropped 3 bases and J dropped 3 bases, with 13 bases sitting between them. Germline-derived CDR1 and CDR2 are SGHKS and YYEKEE (reference sequence). CDR3 sequence (DNA): TGTGCCAGCAGCTCCGACAGTGACTACTACGAGCAGTACTTC. This sequence encodes CASSSDSDYYEQYF.

V is TRBV15 and J is TRBJ2-5, with 11 bases lining up with TRBD2. Germline assignment: CDR1 LNHNV and CDR2 YYDKDF (reference sequence). After removal of 8 bases from V and 5 bases from J, the junction contained 7 bases not matched to a gene. CDR3 length: 14 amino acids. As DNA, the CDR3 is TGTGCCACCGTAGCGGGGGGGAACGATGAGACCCAGTACTTC. The encoded protein is CATVAGGNDETQYF.

This clonotype was picked up many times. The chain recombines TRBV6-1 with TRBJ2-3; 11 bases line up with TRBD2. This CDR3 is built from 16 residues. J lost 6 bases, V lost 4 bases, and 9 bases had no gene match. Germline loops: CDR1 MNHNS, CDR2 SASEGT. Here the CDR3 reads CASSARLAGGPDTQYF. The CDR3 nucleotides are TGTGCCAGCAGTGCCCGATTAGCGGGAGGGCCGGATACGCAGTATTTT.

This clonotype was observed at least ten times. This rearrangement joins TRBV18 to TRBJ2-7; 8 bases line up with TRBD1. The germline V gene has CDR1 KGHSH and CDR2 LQKENI. Unmatched junction bases numbered 9, after V lost 3 bases and J lost 2 bases. This CDR3 contains 16 residues. CDR3 sequence (DNA): TGTGCCAGCTCACCCTCAAATGGACAGGGCACCTACGAGCAGTACTTC. Its translation: CASSPSNGQGTYEQYF. Full variable domain (remainder filled in from reference TRBV18 and TRBJ2-7): NAGVMQNPRHLVRRRGQEARLRCSPMKGHSHVYWYRQLPEEGLKFMVYLQKENIIDESGMPKERFSAEFPKEGPSILRIQQVVRGDSAAYFCASSPSNGQGTYEQYFGPGTRLTVT.

This clonotype was seen only a few times. The chain joins TRBV20-1 to TRBJ2-3; the D gene is possibly TRBD2 (6 bases). Per germline, CDR1 DFQATT and CDR2 SNEGSKA (reference sequence). V shed 0 bases and J shed 6 bases, with 25 bases lying between them. This CDR3 contains 18 residues. CDR3 amino acids: CSARDPRGERAPADTQYF. The DNA of the CDR3 is TGCAGTGCTAGAGATCCACGAGGGGAGCGGGCCCCGGCGGATACGCAGTATTTT.

The table lists this clonotype with many counts. The chain uses TRBV5-5 and TRBJ1-1, with D possibly TRBD1 on 5 matching bases. The CDR3 is 13 residues long. V lost 2 bases and J 6 bases, leaving 11 bases between the germline ends. CDR1 and CDR2 from the germline V gene are SGHKS and YYEKEE (reference sequence). The CDR3 DNA reads TGTGCCAGCAGCTTTAGGGGAACACCTGAAGCTTTCTTT. It encodes CASSFRGTPEAFF.

This clonotype was counted at least ten times. The V and J genes are TRBV20-1 and TRBJ2-5; 10 bases are a match to TRBD1. The CDR3 is 15 residues long. The junction had 7 bases not matched to a gene; V was cut back by 5 bases and J by 1 base. In germline, CDR1 is DFQATT, CDR2 SNEGSKA (reference sequence). The CDR3 loop is CSAPPGQGIQETQYF. The CDR3 DNA reads as TGCAGTGCTCCTCCGGGACAGGGGATCCAAGAGACCCAGTACTTC.

This clonotype was observed a handful of times. V and J are TRBV12-3 or TRBV12-4 and TRBJ2-5; the match to TRBD1 covers 7 bases. The CDR3 totals 14 residues. The J segment lost 9 bases and the V segment lost 3 bases, leaving 10 bases of the junction unmatched. The CDR3 spells CASSLDRTSGAQYF. CDR3 sequence (DNA): TGTGCCAGCAGTTTGGACAGGACCTCCGGGGCCCAGTACTTC.

This clonotype was recorded many times. The chain employs TRBV10-3 and TRBJ2-3, with 11 positions matching TRBD2. This CDR3 is built from 14 residues. Germline V gene data show CDR1 as ENHRY and CDR2 as SYGVKD. The trim removed 3 bases at V and 5 bases at J, leaving 1 base unmatched. Here the CDR3 reads CAISDSGRVDTQYF. DNA for the CDR3: TGTGCCATCAGTGATAGCGGGAGGGTAGATACGCAGTATTTT.

On this clonotype: With a much larger clone just one base away, this may be a read error. This chain joins TRBV5-5 and TRBJ2-7, with a weak D call TRBD1 (6 bases). V gave up 3 bases and J gave up 2 bases, with 9 bases separating them. The CDR3 has 13 residues. Germline V gives CDR1 SGHKS, CDR2 YYEKEE (reference sequence). The chain's CDR3 is CASSSQGTYEQYF. CDR3 in DNA: TGTGCCAGCAGCTCTCAGGGGACCTACGAGCAGTACTTC.

This clonotype showed up many times. V is TRBV7-9 and J is TRBJ1-4, with TRBD1 identical over 7 bases. CDR1 SEHNR and CDR2 FQNEAQ come from the germline V gene (reference sequence). With V trimmed by 5 bases and J by 0 bases, 3 bases remained unmatched. CDR3 length equals 15 residues. In DNA, the CDR3 is TGTGCCAGCAGCCAAGGACAGGCAACTAATGAAAAACTGTTTTTT. This sequence encodes CASSQGQATNEKLFF.

In its sample, this clonotype was seen a few times. This chain uses TRBV20-1 with TRBJ1-4; the D gene is possibly TRBD1 (5 bases). The germline V and J ends were trimmed by 3 bases and 5 bases, with 13 bases remaining between them. This CDR3 has 14 amino acids. Germline CDR1 reads DFQATT; CDR2 reads SNEGSKA (reference sequence). In nucleotides, the CDR3 is TGCAGTGCTAGGCAACCGACAGAAAATGAAAAACTGTTTTTT. Translating it yields CSARQPTENEKLFF.

At least ten counts were recorded for this clonotype. This chain joins TRBV5-1 and TRBJ2-3, with 7 positions matching TRBD2. This CDR3 has 14 residues. V shed 6 bases, J shed 1 base, and the junction held 5 bases outside the gene matches. The V gene's germline CDR1 is SGHRS and CDR2 YFSETQ. DNA for the CDR3: TGCGCCAGCACGTGGAGCGGGGGCACAGATACGCAGTATTTT. Amino acids: CASTWSGGTDTQYF.

This rearrangement joins TRBV10-2 to TRBJ2-5, with a possible D match to TRBD2 (6 bases). In germline, CDR1 is WSHSY, CDR2 SAAADI. The ends were cut back, 7 bases at V and 4 bases at J, with 19 bases in the middle. The CDR3 spans 15 residues. CDR3 sequence reads: CASIEGGTRGETQYF. In DNA, the CDR3 is TGCGCCAGCATCGAAGGCGGGACCCGAGGAGAGACCCAGTACTTC.

This clonotype was detected a few times. This CDR3 reads CASSPGVGRETQYF. The CDR3 coding sequence is TGTGCCAGTTCGCCGGGGGTGGGTCGGGAGACCCAGTACTTC. The chain has TRBV28 and TRBJ2-5; possibly TRBD2 for D (6 bases). V was clipped by 9 bases and J by 5 bases, with 19 bases between them. The CDR3 has 14 residues. The V gene's germline CDR1 is MDHEN and CDR2 SYDVKM.

Notes on this clonotype: A read error may explain this, as a much larger clone is one base away. V gene TRBV28 combines with J gene TRBJ1-2; 7 bases are a match to TRBD1. Germline CDR1 is MDHEN and CDR2 is SYDVKM. The CDR3 is made up of 14 amino acids. CDR3 region: CASRLIGGGYGDTF. The CDR3 bases are TGTGCCAGCAGACTCATAGGGGGCGGCTATGGCGACACCTTC.

This clonotype is termed medium-sized. The V gene is TRBV29-1, the J gene TRBJ1-5; 8 bases map to TRBD1. The length of the CDR3 is 15 residues. The germline V gene encodes CDR1 SQVTM and CDR2 ANQGSEA. With V trimmed by 5 bases and J by 4 bases, 10 bases remained unmatched. Here the CDR3 reads CSVITGQGENQPQHF. The DNA for the CDR3 is TGCAGCGTTATCACCGGACAGGGTGAGAATCAGCCCCAGCATTTT.

This clonotype was detected only a few times. The chain combines TRBV6-2 or TRBV6-3 with TRBJ2-1; tentatively, D is TRBD1 (6 bases). This CDR3 is 13 amino acids long. The germline V and J ends were trimmed by 9 bases and 0 bases, with 9 bases remaining between them. Germline V gives CDR1 MNHEY, CDR2 SVGEGT. CDR3 DNA: TGTGCCAGTCGACAGGTCTCCTACAATGAGCAGTTCTTC. It specifies CASRQVSYNEQFF.

The sample holds a few counts of this clonotype. This sequence joins TRBV7-9 and TRBJ2-5; possibly TRBD2 for D (6 bases). In germline, CDR1 is SEHNR, CDR2 FQNEAQ (reference sequence). Trimming shortened V by 1 base and J by 5 bases, and 14 bases separated the two germline ends. The CDR3 loop spans 15 amino acids. CDR3 DNA sequence: TGTGCCAGCAGCTTAGGTAGCACTAGCCGTGAGACCCAGTACTTC. It codes for CASSLGSTSRETQYF.